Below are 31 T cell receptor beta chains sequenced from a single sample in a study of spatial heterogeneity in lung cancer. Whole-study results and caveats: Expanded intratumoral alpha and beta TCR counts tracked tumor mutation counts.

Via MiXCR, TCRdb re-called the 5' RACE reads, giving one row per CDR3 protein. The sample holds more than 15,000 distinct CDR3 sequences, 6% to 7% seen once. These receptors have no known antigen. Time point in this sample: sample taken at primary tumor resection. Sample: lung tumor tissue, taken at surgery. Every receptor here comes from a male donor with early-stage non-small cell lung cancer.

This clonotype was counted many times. The CDR3 sequence: CASSRDRAESPLHF. The CDR3 DNA reads TGCGCCAGCAGCAGGGACAGAGCGGAATCACCCCTCCACTTT. The chain employs TRBV5-1 and TRBJ1-6, with 7 bases lining up with TRBD1. The CDR3 has 14 residues. Germline V CDR1 and CDR2: SGHRS, YFSETQ. The V segment lost 4 bases and the J segment 10 bases; nucleotides outside the gene matches: 8. The entire variable domain, with the rest obtained from reference TRBV5-1 and TRBJ1-6, is as follows: KAGVTQTPRYLIKTRGQQVTLSCSPISGHRSVSWYQQTPGQGLQFLFEYFSETQRNKGNFPGRFSGRQFSNSRSEMNVSTLELGDSALYLCASSRDRAESPLHFGNGTRLTVT.

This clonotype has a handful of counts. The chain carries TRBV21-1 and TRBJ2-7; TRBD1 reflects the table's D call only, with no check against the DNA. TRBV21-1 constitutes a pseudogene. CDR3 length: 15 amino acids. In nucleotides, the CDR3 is TGTGCCAGCAGTACCTGGGACAGGGGGTTCGACGAGCAGTACTTC. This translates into CASSTWDRGFDEQYF.

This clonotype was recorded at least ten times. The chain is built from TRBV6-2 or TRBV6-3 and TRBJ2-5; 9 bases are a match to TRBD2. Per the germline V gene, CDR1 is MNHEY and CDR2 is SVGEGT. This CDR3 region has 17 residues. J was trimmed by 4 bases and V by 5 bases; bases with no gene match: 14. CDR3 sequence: CASSVTSGTYGRETQYF. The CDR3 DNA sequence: TGTGCCAGCAGTGTGACTAGCGGAACGTATGGAAGAGAGACCCAGTACTTC.

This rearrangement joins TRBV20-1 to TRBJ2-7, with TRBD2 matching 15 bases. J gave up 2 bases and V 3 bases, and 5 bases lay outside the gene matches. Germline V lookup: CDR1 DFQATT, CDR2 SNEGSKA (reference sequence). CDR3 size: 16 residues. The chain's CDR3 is CSARGLAGGHPYEQYF. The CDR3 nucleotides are TGCAGTGCTAGGGGACTAGCGGGAGGCCACCCCTACGAGCAGTACTTC.

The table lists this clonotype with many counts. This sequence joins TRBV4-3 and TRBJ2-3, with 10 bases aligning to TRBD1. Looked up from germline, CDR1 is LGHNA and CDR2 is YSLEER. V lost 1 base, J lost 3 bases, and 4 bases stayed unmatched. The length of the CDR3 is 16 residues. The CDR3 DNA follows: TGCGCCAGCAGCCAAGGTGGGACAGGGGATACAGATACGCAGTATTTT. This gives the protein CASSQGGTGDTDTQYF.

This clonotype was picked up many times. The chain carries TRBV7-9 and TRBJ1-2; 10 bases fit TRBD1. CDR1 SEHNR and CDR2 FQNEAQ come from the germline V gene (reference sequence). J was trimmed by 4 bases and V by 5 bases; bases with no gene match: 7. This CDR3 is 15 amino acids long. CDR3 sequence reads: CASSSDRGRSYGYTF. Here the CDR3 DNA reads TGTGCCAGCAGCAGCGACAGGGGGCGCAGCTATGGCTACACCTTC.

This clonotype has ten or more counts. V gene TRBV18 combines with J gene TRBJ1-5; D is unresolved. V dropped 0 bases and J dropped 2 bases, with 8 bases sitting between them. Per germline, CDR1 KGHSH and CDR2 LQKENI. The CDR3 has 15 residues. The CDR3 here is CASSPPGMRNQPQHF. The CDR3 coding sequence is TGTGCCAGCTCACCACCGGGGATGCGCAATCAGCCCCAGCATTTT.

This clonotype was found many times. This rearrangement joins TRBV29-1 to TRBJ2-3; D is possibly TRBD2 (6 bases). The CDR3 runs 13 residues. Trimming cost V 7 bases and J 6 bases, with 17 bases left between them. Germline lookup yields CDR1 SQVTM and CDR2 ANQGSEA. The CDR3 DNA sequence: TGCAGCGCCCGGGGGTTCTCCCATGATACGCAGTATTTT. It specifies CSARGFSHDTQYF.

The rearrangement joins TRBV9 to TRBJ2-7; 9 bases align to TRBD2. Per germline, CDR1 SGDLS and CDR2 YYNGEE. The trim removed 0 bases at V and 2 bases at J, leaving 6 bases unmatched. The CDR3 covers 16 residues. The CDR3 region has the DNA TGTGCCAGCAGCGTAGACGGTAGCGGGGGAGCCTACGAGCAGTACTTC. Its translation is CASSVDGSGGAYEQYF.

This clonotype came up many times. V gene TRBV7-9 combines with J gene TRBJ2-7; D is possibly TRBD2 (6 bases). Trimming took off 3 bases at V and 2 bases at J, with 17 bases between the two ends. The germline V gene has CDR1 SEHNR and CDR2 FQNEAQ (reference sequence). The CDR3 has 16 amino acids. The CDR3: CASSLGGISFPYEQYF. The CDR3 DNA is TGTGCCAGCAGCTTGGGGGGAATCAGTTTCCCCTACGAGCAGTACTTC.

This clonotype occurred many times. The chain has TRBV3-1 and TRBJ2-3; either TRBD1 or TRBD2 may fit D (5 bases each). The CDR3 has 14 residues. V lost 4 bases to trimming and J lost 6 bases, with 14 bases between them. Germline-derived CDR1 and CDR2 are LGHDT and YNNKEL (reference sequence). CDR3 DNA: TGTGCCAGCAGCCCTACCGGGACGAGGGATACGCAGTATTTT. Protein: CASSPTGTRDTQYF.

The CDR3 sequence: CASSSRLAGGTHEQYF. The CDR3, as DNA: TGTGCCAGCAGCTCCCGACTAGCGGGAGGGACCCACGAGCAGTACTTC. This chain uses TRBV7-9 with TRBJ2-7, with 14 bases fitting TRBD2. The germline V gene encodes CDR1 SEHNR and CDR2 FQNEAQ (reference sequence). The CDR3 loop spans 16 amino acids. Trimming cost V 4 bases and J 5 bases; bases outside gene matches: 7.

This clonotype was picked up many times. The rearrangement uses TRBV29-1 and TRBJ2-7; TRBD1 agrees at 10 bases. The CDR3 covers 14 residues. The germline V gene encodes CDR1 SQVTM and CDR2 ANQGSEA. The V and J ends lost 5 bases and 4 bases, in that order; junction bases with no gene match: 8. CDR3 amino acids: CSVSKDRGTYEQYF. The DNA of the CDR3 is TGCAGCGTTTCTAAGGACAGGGGGACATACGAGCAGTACTTC.

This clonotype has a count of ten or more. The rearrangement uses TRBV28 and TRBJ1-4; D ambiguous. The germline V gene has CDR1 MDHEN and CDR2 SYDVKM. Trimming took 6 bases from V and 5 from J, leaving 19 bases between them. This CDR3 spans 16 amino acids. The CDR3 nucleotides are TGTGCCAGCAGCGTCACAGCGGAAGGGAAAAATGAAAAACTGTTTTTT. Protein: CASSVTAEGKNEKLFF.

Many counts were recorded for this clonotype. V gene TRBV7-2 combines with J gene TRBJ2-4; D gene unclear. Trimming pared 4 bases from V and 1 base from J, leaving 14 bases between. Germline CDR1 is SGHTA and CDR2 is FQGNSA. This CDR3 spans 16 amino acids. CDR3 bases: TGTGCCAGCAGCTACTACAGCAATAGGGCCAAAAACATTCAGTACTTC. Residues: CASSYYSNRAKNIQYF.

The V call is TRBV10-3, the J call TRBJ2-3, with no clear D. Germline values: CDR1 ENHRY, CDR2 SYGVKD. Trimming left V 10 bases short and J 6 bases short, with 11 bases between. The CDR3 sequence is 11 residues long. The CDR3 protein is CATTAADTQYF. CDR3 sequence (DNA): TGTGCCACCACGGCGGCGGATACGCAGTATTTT.

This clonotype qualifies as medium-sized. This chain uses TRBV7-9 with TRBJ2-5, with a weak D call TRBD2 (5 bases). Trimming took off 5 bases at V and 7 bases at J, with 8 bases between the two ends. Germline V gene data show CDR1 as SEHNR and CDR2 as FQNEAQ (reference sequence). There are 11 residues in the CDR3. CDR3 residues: CASSAEGTQYF. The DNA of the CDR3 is TGTGCCAGCAGCGCAGAGGGGACCCAGTACTTC.

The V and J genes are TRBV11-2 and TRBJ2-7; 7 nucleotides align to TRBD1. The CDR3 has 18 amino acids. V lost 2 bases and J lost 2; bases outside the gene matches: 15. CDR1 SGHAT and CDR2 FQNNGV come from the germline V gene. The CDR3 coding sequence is TGTGCCAGCAGCTTACGGGGTCACCTCCGGGACAGACCCTACGAGCAGTACTTC. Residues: CASSLRGHLRDRPYEQYF.

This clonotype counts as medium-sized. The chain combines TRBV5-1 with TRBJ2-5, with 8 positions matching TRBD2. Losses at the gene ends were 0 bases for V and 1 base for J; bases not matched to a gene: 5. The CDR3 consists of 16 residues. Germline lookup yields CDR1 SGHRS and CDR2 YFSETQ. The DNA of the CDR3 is TGCGCCAGCAGCTTGGGAAGCGGGAGTATCCAAGAGACCCAGTACTTC. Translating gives CASSLGSGSIQETQYF.

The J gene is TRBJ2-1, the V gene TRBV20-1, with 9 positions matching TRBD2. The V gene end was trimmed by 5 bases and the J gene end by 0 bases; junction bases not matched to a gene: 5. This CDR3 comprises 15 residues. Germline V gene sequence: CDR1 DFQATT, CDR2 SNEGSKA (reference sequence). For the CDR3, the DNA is TGCAGTGCTGGTCTAGCGGGGTCCTCCTACAATGAGCAGTTCTTC. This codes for CSAGLAGSSYNEQFF.

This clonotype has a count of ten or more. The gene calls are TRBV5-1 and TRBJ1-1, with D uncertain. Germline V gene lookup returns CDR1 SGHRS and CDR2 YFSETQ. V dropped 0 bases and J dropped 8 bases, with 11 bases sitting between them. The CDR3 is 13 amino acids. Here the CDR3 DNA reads TGCGCCAGCAGCTTGGCCGAGCAACGAGAAGCTTTCTTT. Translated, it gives CASSLAEQREAFF.

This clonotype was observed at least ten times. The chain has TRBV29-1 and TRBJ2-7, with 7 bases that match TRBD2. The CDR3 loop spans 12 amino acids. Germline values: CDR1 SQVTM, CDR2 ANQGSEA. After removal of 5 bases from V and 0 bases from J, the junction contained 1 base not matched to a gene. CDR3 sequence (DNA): TGCAGCGTTAGGACTAGCTCCTACGAGCAGTACTTC. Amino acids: CSVRTSSYEQYF.

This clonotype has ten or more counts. CDR3 loop: CASSQDLGLAGGQETQYF. The DNA for the CDR3 is TGCGCCAGCAGCCAAGATTTGGGGCTAGCGGGAGGGCAAGAGACCCAGTACTTC. This chain uses TRBV4-1 with TRBJ2-5, with TRBD2 matching over 12 bases. CDR1 MGHRA and CDR2 YSYEKL come from the germline V gene. The CDR3 has 18 residues. V was pared by 0 bases and J by 2 bases, with 7 bases of the junction left unmatched.

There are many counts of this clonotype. The CDR3 sequence: CASSQDVGQNTEAFF. CDR3 sequence (DNA): TGTGCCAGCAGCCAAGATGTGGGACAGAACACTGAAGCTTTCTTT. This rearrangement joins TRBV4-2 to TRBJ1-1; perhaps TRBD1 as D (6 bases). The CDR3 contains 15 residues. Between the trimmed V and J ends, which lost 0 bases and 1 base, there was a span of 9 bases. Per germline, CDR1 LGHNA and CDR2 YNFKEQ.

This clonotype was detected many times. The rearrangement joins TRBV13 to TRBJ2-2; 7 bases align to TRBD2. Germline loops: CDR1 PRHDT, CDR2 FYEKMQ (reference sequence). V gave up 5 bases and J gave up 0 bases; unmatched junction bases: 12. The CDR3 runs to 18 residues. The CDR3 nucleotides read TGTGCCAGCAGCCAAAAGGAGACGACTAGCTCGAACACCGGGGAGCTGTTTTTT. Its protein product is CASSQKETTSSNTGELFF.

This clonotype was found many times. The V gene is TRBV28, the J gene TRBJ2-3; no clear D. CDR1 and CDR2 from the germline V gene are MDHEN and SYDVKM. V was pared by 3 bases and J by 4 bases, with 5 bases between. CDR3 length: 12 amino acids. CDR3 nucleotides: TGTGCCAGCAGTTTTGGATCAGATACGCAGTATTTT. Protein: CASSFGSDTQYF.

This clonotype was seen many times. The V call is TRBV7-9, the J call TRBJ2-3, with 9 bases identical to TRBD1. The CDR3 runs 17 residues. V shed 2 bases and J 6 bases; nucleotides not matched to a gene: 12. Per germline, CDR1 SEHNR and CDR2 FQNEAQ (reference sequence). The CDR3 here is CASSLYVGTGTRDTQYF. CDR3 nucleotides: TGTGCCAGCAGCTTATATGTGGGGACAGGGACCCGGGATACGCAGTATTTT.

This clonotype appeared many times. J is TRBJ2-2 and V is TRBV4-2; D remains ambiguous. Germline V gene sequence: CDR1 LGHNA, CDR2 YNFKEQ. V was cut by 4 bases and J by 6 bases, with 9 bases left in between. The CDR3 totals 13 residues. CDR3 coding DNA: TGTGCCAGCAGCCGAGAGTCCCCCGGGGAGCTGTTTTTT. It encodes CASSRESPGELFF.

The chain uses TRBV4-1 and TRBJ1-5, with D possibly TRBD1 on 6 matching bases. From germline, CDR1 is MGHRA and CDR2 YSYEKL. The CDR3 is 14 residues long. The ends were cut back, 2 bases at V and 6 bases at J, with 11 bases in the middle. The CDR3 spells CASSQPGAGQPQHF. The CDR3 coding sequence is TGCGCCAGCAGCCAACCAGGGGCTGGTCAGCCCCAGCATTTT.

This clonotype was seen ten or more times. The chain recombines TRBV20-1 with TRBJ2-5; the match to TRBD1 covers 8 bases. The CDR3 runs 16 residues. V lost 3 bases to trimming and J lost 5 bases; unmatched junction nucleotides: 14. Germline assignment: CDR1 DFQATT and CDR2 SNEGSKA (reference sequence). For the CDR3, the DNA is TGCAGTGCTAGCCCTCGACAGGGGAGGAGTGTGGAGACCCAGTACTTC. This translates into CSASPRQGRSVETQYF.

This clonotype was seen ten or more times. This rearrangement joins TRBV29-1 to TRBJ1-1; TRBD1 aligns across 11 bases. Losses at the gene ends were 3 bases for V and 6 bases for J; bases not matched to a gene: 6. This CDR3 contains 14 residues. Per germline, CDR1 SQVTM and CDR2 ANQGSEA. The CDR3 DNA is TGCAGCGTTGAGGAACCGGGACAGGGGGCTGAAGCTTTCTTT. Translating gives CSVEEPGQGAEAFF. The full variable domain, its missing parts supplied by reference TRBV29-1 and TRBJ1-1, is SAVISQKPSRDICQRGTSLTIQCQVDSQVTMMFWYRQQPGQSLTLIATANQGSEATYESGFVIDKFPISRPNLTFSTLTVSNMSPEDSSIYLCSVEEPGQGAEAFFGQGTRLTVV.